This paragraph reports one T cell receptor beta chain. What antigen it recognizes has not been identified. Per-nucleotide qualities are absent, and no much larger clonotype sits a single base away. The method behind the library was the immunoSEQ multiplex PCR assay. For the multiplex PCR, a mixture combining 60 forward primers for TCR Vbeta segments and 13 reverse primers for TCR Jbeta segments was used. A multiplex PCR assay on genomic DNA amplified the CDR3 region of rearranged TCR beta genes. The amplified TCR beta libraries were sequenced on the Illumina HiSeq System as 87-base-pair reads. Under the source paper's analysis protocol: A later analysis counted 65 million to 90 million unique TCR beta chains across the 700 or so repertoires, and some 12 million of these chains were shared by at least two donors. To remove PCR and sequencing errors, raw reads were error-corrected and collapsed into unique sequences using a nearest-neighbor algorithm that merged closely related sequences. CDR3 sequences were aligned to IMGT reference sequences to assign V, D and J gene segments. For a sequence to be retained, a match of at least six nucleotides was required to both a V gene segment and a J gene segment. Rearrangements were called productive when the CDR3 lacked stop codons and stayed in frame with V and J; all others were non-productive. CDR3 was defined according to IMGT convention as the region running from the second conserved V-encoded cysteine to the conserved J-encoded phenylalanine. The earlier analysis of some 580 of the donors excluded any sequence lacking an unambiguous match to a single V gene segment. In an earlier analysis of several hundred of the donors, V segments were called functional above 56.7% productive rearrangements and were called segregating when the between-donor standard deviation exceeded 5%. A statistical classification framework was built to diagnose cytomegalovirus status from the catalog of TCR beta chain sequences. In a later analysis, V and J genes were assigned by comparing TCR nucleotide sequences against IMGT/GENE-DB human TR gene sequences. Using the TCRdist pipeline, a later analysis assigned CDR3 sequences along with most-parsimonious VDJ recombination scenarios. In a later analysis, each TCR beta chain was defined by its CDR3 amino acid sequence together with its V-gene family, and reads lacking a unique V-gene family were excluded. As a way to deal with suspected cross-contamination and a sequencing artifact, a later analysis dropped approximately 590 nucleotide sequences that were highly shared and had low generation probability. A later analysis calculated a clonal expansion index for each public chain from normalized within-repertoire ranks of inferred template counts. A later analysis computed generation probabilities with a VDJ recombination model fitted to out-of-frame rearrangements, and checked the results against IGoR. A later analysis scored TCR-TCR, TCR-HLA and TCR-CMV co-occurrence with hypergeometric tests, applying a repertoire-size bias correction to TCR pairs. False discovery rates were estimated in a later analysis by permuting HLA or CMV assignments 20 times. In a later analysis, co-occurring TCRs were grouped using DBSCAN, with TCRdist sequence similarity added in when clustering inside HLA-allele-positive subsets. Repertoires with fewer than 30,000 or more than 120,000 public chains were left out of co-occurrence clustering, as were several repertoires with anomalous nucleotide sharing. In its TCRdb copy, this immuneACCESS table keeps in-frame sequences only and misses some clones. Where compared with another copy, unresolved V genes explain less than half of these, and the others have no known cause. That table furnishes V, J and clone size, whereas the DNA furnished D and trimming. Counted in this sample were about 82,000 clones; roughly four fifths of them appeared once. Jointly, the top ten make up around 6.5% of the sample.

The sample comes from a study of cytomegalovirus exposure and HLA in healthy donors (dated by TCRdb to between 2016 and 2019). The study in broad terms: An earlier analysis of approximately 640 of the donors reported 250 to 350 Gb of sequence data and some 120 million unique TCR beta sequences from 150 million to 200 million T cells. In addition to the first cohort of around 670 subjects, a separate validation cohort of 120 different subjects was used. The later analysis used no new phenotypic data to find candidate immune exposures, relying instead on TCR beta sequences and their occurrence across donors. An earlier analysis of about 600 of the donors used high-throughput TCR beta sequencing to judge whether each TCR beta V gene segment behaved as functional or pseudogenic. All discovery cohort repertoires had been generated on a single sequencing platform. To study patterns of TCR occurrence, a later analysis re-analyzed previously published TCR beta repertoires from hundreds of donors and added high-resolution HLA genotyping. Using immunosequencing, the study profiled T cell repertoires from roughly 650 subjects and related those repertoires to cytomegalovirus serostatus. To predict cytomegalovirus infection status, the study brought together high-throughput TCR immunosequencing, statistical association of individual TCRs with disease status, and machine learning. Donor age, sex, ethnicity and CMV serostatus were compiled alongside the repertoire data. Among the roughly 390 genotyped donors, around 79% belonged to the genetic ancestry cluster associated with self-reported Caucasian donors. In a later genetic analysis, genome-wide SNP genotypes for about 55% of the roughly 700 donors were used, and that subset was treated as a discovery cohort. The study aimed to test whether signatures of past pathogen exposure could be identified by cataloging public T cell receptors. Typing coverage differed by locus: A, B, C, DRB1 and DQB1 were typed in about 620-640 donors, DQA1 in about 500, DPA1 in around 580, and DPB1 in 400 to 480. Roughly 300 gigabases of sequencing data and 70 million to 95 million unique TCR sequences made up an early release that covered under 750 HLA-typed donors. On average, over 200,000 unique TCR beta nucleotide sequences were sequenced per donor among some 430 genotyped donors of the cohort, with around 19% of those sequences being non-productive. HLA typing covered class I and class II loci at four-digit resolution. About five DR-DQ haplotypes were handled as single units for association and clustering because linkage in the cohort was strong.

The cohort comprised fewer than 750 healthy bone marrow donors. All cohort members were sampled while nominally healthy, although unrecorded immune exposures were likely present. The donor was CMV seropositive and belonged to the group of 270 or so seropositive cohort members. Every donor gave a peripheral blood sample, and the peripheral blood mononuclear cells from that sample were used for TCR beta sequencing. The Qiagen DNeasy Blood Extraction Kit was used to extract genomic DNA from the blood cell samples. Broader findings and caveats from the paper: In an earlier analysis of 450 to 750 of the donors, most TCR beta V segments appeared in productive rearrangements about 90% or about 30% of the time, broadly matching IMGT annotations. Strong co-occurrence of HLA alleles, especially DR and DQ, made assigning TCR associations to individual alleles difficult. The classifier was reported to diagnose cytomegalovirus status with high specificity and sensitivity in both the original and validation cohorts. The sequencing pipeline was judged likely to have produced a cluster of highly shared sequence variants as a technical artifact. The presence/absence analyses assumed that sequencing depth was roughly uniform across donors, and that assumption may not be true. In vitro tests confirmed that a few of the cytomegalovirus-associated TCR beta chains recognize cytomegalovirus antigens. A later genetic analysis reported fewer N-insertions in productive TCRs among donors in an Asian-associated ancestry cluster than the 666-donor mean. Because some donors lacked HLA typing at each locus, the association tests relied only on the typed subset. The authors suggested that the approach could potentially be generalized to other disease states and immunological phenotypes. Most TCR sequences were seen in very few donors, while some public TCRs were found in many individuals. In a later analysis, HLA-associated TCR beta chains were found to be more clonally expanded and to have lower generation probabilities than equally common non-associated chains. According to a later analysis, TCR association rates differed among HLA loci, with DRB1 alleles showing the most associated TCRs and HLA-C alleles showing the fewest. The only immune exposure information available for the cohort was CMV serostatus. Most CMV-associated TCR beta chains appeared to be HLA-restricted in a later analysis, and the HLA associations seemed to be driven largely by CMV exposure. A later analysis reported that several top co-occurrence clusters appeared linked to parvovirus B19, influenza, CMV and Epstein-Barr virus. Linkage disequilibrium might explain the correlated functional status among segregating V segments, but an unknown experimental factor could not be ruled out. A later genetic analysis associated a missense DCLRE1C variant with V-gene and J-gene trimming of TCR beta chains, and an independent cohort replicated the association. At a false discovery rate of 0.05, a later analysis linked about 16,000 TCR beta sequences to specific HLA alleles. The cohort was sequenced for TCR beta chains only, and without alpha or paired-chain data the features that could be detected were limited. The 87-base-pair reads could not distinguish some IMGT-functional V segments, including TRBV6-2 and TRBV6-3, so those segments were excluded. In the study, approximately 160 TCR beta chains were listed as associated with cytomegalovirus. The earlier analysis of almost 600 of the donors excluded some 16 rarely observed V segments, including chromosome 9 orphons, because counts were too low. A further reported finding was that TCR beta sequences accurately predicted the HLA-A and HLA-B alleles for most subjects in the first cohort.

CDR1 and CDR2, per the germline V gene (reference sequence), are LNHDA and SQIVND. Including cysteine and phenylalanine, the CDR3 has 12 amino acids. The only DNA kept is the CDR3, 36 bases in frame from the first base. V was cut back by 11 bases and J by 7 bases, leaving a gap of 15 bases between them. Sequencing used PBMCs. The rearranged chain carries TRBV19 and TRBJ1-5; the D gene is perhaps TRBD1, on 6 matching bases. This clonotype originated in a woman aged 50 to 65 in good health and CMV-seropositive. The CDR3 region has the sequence CASQGNGQPQHF. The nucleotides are TGTGCCTCCCAGGGGAATGGGCAGCCCCAGCATTTT.